This is a list of T cell receptor beta chains from one sample in a study of vaccination and CD4 T cells after COVID-19. In TCRdb, the PCR reads were re-called with MiXCR into one record per CDR3 protein. The repertoire includes about 13,000 distinct CDR3 sequences, roughly a third of them detected once, and 10% to 13% sits in the top ten. Their specific antigens are unknown. The starting material was CD4+ T cells from blood, cultured in vitro, obtained after SARS-CoV-2 vaccination. All receptors come from a human donor who had recovered from COVID-19. Each CDR3 is given with its conserved first and last residue. Fields, in order: clone size, D gene, J gene, V gene, CDR3 protein, CDR3 DNA. D genes are given only for firm matches. Clone size is stated in some rows and not others, as once, few, many or a class when expanded.

few,TRBD1,TRBJ1-3,TRBV7-9,CASSLAGTGGRNTIYF,TGTGCCAGCAGCTTGGCCGGGACAGGGGGCCGAAACACCATATATTTT
few,-,TRBJ2-5,TRBV14,CASSQGLQETQYF,TGTGCCAGCAGCCAAGGACTCCAAGAGACCCAGTACTTC
-,-,TRBJ2-7,TRBV18,CASSDGQTGSYEQYF,TGTGCCAGCTCCGACGGACAGACAGGCTCCTACGAGCAGTACTTC
-,-,TRBJ2-7,TRBV20-1,CSARDNSYEQYF,TGCAGTGCTCGGGACAACTCCTACGAGCAGTACTTC
few,-,TRBJ2-2,TRBV15,CATSRIVSGTGELFF,TGTGCCACCAGCAGAATTGTTAGCGGAACCGGGGAGCTGTTTTTT
few,-,TRBJ2-3,TRBV6-5,CASSFSRGTDTQYF,TGTGCCAGCAGTTTCTCTCGAGGGACAGATACGCAGTATTTT
-,TRBD1,TRBJ1-2,TRBV18,CASSPQGADGYTF,TGTGCCAGCTCACCTCAGGGGGCGGATGGCTACACCTTC
-,-,TRBJ1-4,TRBV12-3/TRBV12-4,CASSARGVRANEKLFF,TGTGCCAGCAGTGCCCGGGGGGTAAGAGCTAATGAAAAACTGTTTTTT
few,TRBD1,TRBJ2-5,TRBV7-8,CASSLEDRAETQYF,TGTGCCAGCAGCTTAGAGGACAGGGCAGAGACCCAGTACTTC
few,-,TRBJ1-2,TRBV4-1,CASSQEATVNYGYTF,TGCGCCAGCAGCCAAGAGGCCACAGTTAACTATGGCTACACCTTC
-,TRBD2,TRBJ2-2,TRBV7-2,CATRSSGSTGELFF,TGTGCCACCAGATCTAGCGGGAGCACCGGGGAGCTGTTTTTT
-,-,TRBJ2-5,TRBV7-2,CASSLVGGQASGRETQYF,TGTGCCAGCAGCTTAGTAGGAGGACAGGCTAGCGGTAGGGAGACCCAGTACTTC
few,-,TRBJ1-5,TRBV27,CASRRGDQPQHF,TGTGCCAGCAGGCGGGGTGATCAGCCCCAGCATTTT
few,TRBD1,TRBJ1-1,TRBV6-1,CASRFPGQGSTEAFF,TGTGCCAGCAGATTCCCGGGACAGGGAAGTACTGAAGCTTTCTTT
few,-,TRBJ1-2,TRBV7-9,CASSHVGRYGYTF,TGTGCCAGCAGCCACGTAGGCCGCTATGGCTACACCTTC
-,-,TRBJ2-2,TRBV10-1,CASSDGRVDTGELFF,TGCGCCAGCAGTGACGGCAGGGTGGACACCGGGGAGCTGTTTTTT
-,-,TRBJ2-2,TRBV6-2/TRBV6-3,CASSPVGFGTGELFF,TGTGCCAGCAGTCCCGTGGGCTTTGGCACCGGGGAGCTGTTTTTT
-,-,TRBJ1-2,TRBV20-1,CSASVGLQNNYGYTF,TGCAGTGCTAGTGTGGGGCTCCAAAACAACTATGGCTACACCTTC
few,-,TRBJ1-6,TRBV5-4,CASSLRRGNSPLHF,TGTGCCAGCAGCCTCCGCAGGGGTAATTCACCCCTCCACTTT
-,-,TRBJ2-7,TRBV6-1,CASSTPGTHYEQYF,TGTGCCAGCAGTACCCCGGGAACCCACTACGAGCAGTACTTC
-,-,TRBJ2-2,TRBV29-1,CSVPVFGTGELFF,TGCAGCGTTCCGGTTTTTGGTACCGGGGAGCTGTTTTTT
-,-,TRBJ1-1,TRBV19,CASSIPGANTEAFF,TGTGCCAGTAGTATCCCCGGGGCGAACACTGAAGCTTTCTTT
-,-,TRBJ2-5,TRBV5-1,CASSALLAGSQETQYF,TGCGCCAGCAGCGCACTTTTAGCAGGGTCACAAGAGACCCAGTACTTC
-,-,TRBJ1-2,TRBV14,CASSQGRSTYGYTF,TGTGCCAGCAGCCAAGGGCGCAGCACCTATGGCTACACCTTC
-,TRBD1,TRBJ2-3,TRBV2,CASRIFTGGVGGGTDTQYF,TGTGCCAGCAGGATCTTCACAGGGGGCGTGGGCGGGGGCACAGATACGCAGTATTTT
-,-,TRBJ2-6,TRBV29-1,CSVRGAGASSGANVLTF,TGCAGCGTTAGGGGGGCAGGGGCAAGCTCTGGGGCCAACGTCCTGACTTTC
few,-,TRBJ1-2,TRBV20-1,CSVDRTLGHNYGYTF,TGCAGTGTGGACCGGACCCTGGGACATAACTATGGCTACACCTTC
few,-,TRBJ1-1,TRBV10-3,CAISESDTLNTEAFF,TGTGCCATCAGTGAGTCGGACACTCTGAACACTGAAGCTTTCTTT
-,-,TRBJ2-3,TRBV7-9,CASSLRRSSTDTQYF,TGTGCCAGCAGCTTAAGGCGTTCTAGCACAGATACGCAGTATTTT
-,-,TRBJ1-6,TRBV20-1,CSAIEAPLHF,TGCAGTGCTATAGAGGCTCCCCTCCACTTT
-,TRBD1,TRBJ2-1,TRBV28,CASSWTGTYNEQFF,TGTGCCAGCAGTTGGACAGGGACCTACAATGAGCAGTTCTTC
few,-,TRBJ1-2,TRBV19,CASSIVQGDGYTF,TGTGCCAGTAGTATCGTCCAGGGAGATGGCTACACCTTC
-,TRBD1,TRBJ2-5,TRBV5-1,CASSLQGVQYF,TGCGCCAGCAGCTTACAGGGGGTCCAGTACTTC
few,-,TRBJ1-6,TRBV28,CASTLGRASPLHF,TGTGCCAGCACCCTCGGCAGGGCGTCACCCCTCCACTTT
-,-,TRBJ1-2,TRBV6-2/TRBV6-3,CASKKNEIQGWRGYTF,TGTGCCAGCAAAAAGAACGAAATACAGGGTTGGAGGGGCTACACCTTC
-,-,TRBJ2-7,TRBV28,CASSPAYEQYF,TGTGCCAGCAGTCCGGCCTACGAGCAGTACTTC
-,TRBD2,TRBJ2-5,TRBV5-1,CASRRTSGNLGGETQYF,TGCGCCAGCAGAAGGACTAGCGGGAACTTAGGGGGAGAGACCCAGTACTTC
large,-,TRBJ1-2,TRBV7-2,CASSLEAGVINYGYTF,TGTGCCAGCAGCTTAGAGGCGGGGGTTATAAACTATGGCTACACCTTC
-,-,TRBJ2-1,TRBV5-4,CASSLGSDRENQFF,TGTGCCAGCAGCTTAGGGTCGGATAGAGAGAACCAGTTCTTC
-,TRBD1,TRBJ2-4,TRBV6-2/TRBV6-3,CASSQTGAPPNIQYF,TGTGCCAGCAGTCAAACAGGGGCCCCCCCGAACATTCAGTACTTC
-,TRBD1,TRBJ2-7,TRBV7-2,CASSADWTGEQYF,TGTGCCAGCAGCGCCGATTGGACAGGCGAGCAGTACTTC
-,TRBD1,TRBJ1-1,TRBV7-2,CASSPRGLGTETFF,TGTGCCAGCAGCCCCAGGGGGCTGGGCACTGAAACTTTCTTT
few,-,TRBJ1-1,TRBV6-5,CASSYGPNTEAFF,TGTGCCAGCAGTTACGGCCCGAACACTGAAGCTTTCTTT
medium-sized,-,TRBJ1-1,TRBV5-6,CASSLLGGGGNTEAFF,TGTGCCAGCAGCTTGTTGGGGGGGGGCGGGAACACTGAAGCTTTCTTT
few,-,TRBJ2-7,TRBV7-7,CASSLGPGSGYEQYF,TGTGCTAGCAGCTTAGGCCCCGGGAGCGGGTACGAGCAGTACTTC
few,-,TRBJ1-2,TRBV20-1,CSAKQNYGYTF,TGCAGTGCTAAACAGAACTATGGCTACACCTTC
few,-,TRBJ1-4,TRBV19,CATSPGSGSSNEKLFF,TGTGCCACTAGCCCGGGAAGTGGCAGCTCAAATGAAAAACTGTTTTTT
-,-,TRBJ2-5,TRBV11-2,CASSLVVGVETQYF,TGTGCCAGCAGCTTAGTGGTGGGGGTAGAGACCCAGTACTTC
-,-,TRBJ2-7,TRBV6-5,CASSYSRGEQYF,TGTGCCAGCAGTTACTCGAGAGGCGAGCAGTACTTC
-,TRBD2,TRBJ2-1,TRBV20-1,CSASSGKLTYNVQFF,TGCAGTGCTAGTAGCGGGAAGCTAACGTACAATGTGCAGTTCTTC
few,-,TRBJ1-2,TRBV28,CASGRANYGYTF,TGTGCCAGTGGACGGGCGAACTATGGCTACACCTTC
-,-,TRBJ1-5,TRBV28,CASSPDRPGNQPQHF,TGTGCCAGCAGCCCAGACAGGCCGGGGAATCAGCCCCAGCATTTT
-,TRBD2,TRBJ2-7,TRBV7-2,CASSSSLLAGGDEQYF,TGTGCCAGCAGCTCGTCCTTACTAGCGGGAGGTGACGAGCAGTACTTC
few,-,TRBJ1-1,TRBV6-4,CASSRELNTEAFF,TGTGCCAGCTCGCGAGAATTGAACACTGAAGCTTTCTTT
few,TRBD1,TRBJ1-2,TRBV6-4,CASRGDRGYGYTF,TGTGCCAGCAGAGGGGACAGGGGCTATGGCTACACCTTC
-,TRBD2,TRBJ2-7,TRBV15,CATSRTSGAYEQYF,TGTGCCACCAGCCGGACTAGCGGGGCCTACGAGCAGTACTTC
medium-sized,-,TRBJ1-1,TRBV5-8,CASSLGLTEAFF,TGTGCCAGCAGCTTAGGACTTACTGAAGCTTTCTTT
few,TRBD2,TRBJ2-1,TRBV19,CASSIFGTSVNEQFF,TGTGCCAGTAGTATATTCGGGACTAGCGTCAATGAGCAGTTCTTC
few,-,TRBJ1-3,TRBV6-1,CATRGRAGNTIYF,TGTGCCACCCGAGGAAGGGCTGGAAACACCATATATTTT